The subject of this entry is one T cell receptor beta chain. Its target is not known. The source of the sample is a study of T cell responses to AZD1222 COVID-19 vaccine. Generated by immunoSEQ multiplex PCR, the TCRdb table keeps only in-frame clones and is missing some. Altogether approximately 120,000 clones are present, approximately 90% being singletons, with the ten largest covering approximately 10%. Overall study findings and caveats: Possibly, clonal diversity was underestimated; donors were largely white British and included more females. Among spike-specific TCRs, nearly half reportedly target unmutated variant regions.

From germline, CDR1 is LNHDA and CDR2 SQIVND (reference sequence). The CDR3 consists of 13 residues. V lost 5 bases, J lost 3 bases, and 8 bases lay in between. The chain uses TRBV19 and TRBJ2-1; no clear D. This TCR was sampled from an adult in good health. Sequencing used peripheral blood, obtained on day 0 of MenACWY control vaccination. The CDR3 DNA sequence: TGTGCCAGTAGTCCGGCGATCTACAATGAGCAGTTCTTC. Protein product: CASSPAIYNEQFF.